This TCR beta chain was captured in a study of Ad26.COV2.S vaccination and SARS-CoV-2 variants. Whole-study results and caveats: Vaccine recipients and placebo recipients showed similar non-spike TCR breadth. Placebo recipients showed lower spike-specific TCR breadth than vaccinees.

Assay: immunoSEQ multiplex PCR; the TCRdb copy retains only in-frame clones and omits some. Of hundreds of thousands of clones listed, 80% to 90% are singletons. The CDR3 runs to 14 residues. The V end lost 3 bases, the J end lost 5 bases, and 13 bases lay between the germline ends. CDR1 and CDR2 from the germline V gene are MGHDK and SYGVNS. This sample's treatment: some 19 received Ad26.COV2.S at low or high dose, single or two shots; 5 received placebo; per-sample allocation not given. At day 63 after the first vaccine or placebo injection, samples were drawn. An adult aged 18-55 years in Boston served as the donor. Concerning this clone itself: The antigen is unknown.

The sequence came from a person between 18 and 59 years old who received the Ad26.COV2.S COVID-19 vaccine or a placebo. Sequenced here: peripheral blood, sampled in a trial of Ad26.COV2.S vaccine versus placebo. The chain recombines TRBV25-1 with TRBJ2-5; D may be TRBD1 or TRBD2 (6 bases each). The CDR3 protein is CASSDPLGGETQYF. CDR3 bases: TGTGCCAGCAGTGATCCCCTAGGGGGGGAGACCCAGTACTTC.